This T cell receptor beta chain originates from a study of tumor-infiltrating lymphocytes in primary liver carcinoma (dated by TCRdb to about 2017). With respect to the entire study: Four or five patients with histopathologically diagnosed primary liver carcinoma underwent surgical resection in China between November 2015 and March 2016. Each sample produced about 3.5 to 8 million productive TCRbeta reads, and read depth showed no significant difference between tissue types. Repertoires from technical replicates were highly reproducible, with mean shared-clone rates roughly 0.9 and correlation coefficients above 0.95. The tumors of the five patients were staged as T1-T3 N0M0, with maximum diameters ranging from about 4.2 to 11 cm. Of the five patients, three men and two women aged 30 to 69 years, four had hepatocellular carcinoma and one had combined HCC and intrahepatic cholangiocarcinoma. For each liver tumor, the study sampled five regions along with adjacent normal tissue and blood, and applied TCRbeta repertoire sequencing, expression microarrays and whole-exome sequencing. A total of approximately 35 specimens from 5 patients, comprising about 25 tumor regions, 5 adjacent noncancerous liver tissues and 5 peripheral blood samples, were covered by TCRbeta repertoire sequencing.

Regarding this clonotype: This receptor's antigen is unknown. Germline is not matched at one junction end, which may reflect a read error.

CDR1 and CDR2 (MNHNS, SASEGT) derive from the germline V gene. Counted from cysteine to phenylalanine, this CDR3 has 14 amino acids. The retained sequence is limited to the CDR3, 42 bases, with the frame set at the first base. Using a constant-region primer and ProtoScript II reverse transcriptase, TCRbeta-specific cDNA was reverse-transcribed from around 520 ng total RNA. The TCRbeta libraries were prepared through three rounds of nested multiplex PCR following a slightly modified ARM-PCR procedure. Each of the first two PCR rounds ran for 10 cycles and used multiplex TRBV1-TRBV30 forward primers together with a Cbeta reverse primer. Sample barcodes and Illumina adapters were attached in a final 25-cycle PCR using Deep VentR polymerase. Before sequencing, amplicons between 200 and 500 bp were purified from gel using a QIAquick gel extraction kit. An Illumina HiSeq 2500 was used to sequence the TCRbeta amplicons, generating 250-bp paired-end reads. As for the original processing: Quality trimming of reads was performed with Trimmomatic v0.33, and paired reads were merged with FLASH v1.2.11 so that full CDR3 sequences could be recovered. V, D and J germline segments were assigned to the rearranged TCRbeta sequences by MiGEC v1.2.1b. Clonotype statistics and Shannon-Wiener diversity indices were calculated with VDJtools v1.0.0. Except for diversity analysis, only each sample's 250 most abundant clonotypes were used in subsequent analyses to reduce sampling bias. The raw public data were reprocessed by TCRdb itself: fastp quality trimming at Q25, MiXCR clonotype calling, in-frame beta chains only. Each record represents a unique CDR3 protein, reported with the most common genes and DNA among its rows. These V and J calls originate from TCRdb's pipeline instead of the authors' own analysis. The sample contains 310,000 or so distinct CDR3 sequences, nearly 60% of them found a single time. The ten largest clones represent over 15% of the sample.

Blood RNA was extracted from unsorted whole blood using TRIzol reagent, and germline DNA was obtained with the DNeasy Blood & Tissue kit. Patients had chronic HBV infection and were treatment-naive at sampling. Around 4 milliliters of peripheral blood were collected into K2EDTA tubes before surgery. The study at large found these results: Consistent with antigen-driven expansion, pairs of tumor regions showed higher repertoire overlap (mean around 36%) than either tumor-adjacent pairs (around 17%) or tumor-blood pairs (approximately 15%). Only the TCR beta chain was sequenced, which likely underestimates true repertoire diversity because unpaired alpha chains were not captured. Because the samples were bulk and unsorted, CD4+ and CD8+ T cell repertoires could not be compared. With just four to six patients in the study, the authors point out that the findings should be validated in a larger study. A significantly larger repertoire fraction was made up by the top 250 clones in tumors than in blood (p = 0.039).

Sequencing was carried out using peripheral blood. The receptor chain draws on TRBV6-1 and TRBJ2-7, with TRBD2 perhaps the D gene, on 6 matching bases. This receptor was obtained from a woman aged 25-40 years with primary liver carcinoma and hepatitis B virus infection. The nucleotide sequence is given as TGTGCCAGCAGTGAAGTCAGGACTAACTACGAGCAGCACTTC. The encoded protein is CASSEVRTNYEQHF.